This TCR beta chain was profiled in a study of CD8 T cells in Susac syndrome. General study findings and limits: No clonal expansion appeared among CD4+ T cells in Susac patients.

As concerns this clonotype: What it binds is unknown.

With random hexamers, roughly 0.45 to 1 ug RNA was reverse transcribed. The amplification used immunoSEQ multiplex PCR on TCR beta CDR3; it spanned 54 Vbeta and 13 Jbeta. TCRdb reprocessed the immunoSEQ multiplex PCR reads via MiXCR and lists one record per CDR3 protein. The table has about 150,000 distinct CDR3 sequences, around 95% seen once. The CDR3 has 15 amino acids. In germline, CDR1 is LGHNA, CDR2 YNFKEQ. Trimming removed 3 bases at V and 1 base at J, with 12 bases between. The sample comprised CD4+ T cells from PBMCs. The V and J genes are TRBV4-2 and TRBJ1-2; D might be TRBD1 (6 bases). This TCR was recovered from a human donor with Susac syndrome. CDR3 sequence: CASSHSGTLNYGYTF. CDR3 in DNA: TGTGCCAGCAGCCATTCCGGGACACTTAACTATGGCTACACCTTC.